This entry features one T cell receptor (beta chain) sequence. Its antigen is unidentified. Full-length variable regions came from constant-region reverse primers plus semi-nested Nested Universal Primer A PCR. TCRdb itself ran the 5' RACE reads through MiXCR, one entry per CDR3 protein. Of a few thousand distinct CDR3 sequences listed, approximately 72% are singletons. Trimming removed 5 bases from V and 6 bases from J, with 22 bases in between. The CDR3 length is 16 residues. General study findings and limits: Tumor Treg TCRs overlapped most with tumor naive CD4+ cells. Tumor memory CD4+ T cell TCR gene usage was found to cluster with blood and lymph node memory CD4+ cells and with lymph node naive CD4+ cells.

Cells sorted as Tregs were CD4+, CD25+ and CD127-/low. The rearrangement joins TRBV12-3 or TRBV12-4 to TRBJ1-2; weak D call: TRBD1 (5 bases). Input material: Tregs sorted from blood. The receptor comes from a female donor with breast cancer. The CDR3 region has the DNA TGTGCCAGCAGTCCAAACCCAGGGTTAAGCGGTGATGGCTACACCTTC. Residues: CASSPNPGLSGDGYTF.